A single sample is the source of the 30 T cell receptor beta chains below, sequenced in a study of CD8 T cells in Susac syndrome (dated by TCRdb to 2018 to 2020). Libraries were constructed by the immunoSEQ multiplex PCR assay. RNA was extracted using the RNeasy kit, and roughly 0.5 to 1 ug of the RNA was reverse transcribed with random hexamers. TCRdb ran its own pipeline on the public reads, namely fastp trimming at Q25 and MiXCR clone calling, and kept in-frame beta chains. Under each unique CDR3 protein, matching rows form one entry showing the most common genes and DNA. The table for this sample lists a few hundred thousand distinct CDR3 sequences; 95% of them were counted only once. The ten biggest clones cover around 0.099% of the sample. Sequenced input: CD4+ T cells from PBMCs. The receptors were sampled from a human donor with multiple sclerosis.

The chain links TRBV9 to TRBJ2-2; D remains unclear. Looked up from germline, CDR1 is SGDLS and CDR2 is YYNGEE. V was shortened by 2 bases and J by 4 bases, with 6 bases between the two germline ends. This CDR3 has 13 residues. DNA for the CDR3: TGTGCCAGCAGCGTCACCGTCACCGGGGAGCTGTTTTTT. Translation gives CASSVTVTGELFF. Using reference TRBV9 and TRBJ2-2 for the parts outside the CDR3, the full variable domain is DSGVTQTPKHLITATGQRVTLRCSPRSGDLSVYWYQQSLDQGLQFLIQYYNGEERAKGNILERFSAQQFPDLHSELNLSSLELGDSALYFCASSVTVTGELFFGEGSRLTVL.

CDR3 protein: CASSLVLGLAAGEQFF. The DNA for the CDR3 is TGTGCCAGCAGCTTAGTCTTGGGACTAGCGGCGGGGGAGCAGTTCTTC. The rearrangement uses TRBV7-9 and TRBJ2-1; 11 bases line up with TRBD2. The CDR3 sequence is 16 residues long. CDR1 is SEHNR and CDR2 is FQNEAQ in the germline V gene (reference sequence). V shed 1 base, J shed 10 bases, and the junction held 9 bases outside the gene matches.

This clonotype was counted a single time. J is TRBJ2-1 and V is TRBV27; 8 bases are a match to TRBD2. Germline V gene sequence: CDR1 MNHEY, CDR2 SMNVEV (reference sequence). CDR3 length: 15 residues. With 1 base clipped from V and 7 bases from J, the junction kept 6 bases outside the gene matches. The chain's CDR3 is CASSLYGRALNEQFF. CDR3 in DNA: TGTGCCAGCAGTTTATACGGGAGGGCTTTAAATGAGCAGTTCTTC.

V and J are TRBV2 and TRBJ2-7; the match to TRBD2 covers 9 bases. The CDR3 extends over 16 amino acids. With V trimmed by 2 bases and J by 3 bases, 8 bases remained unmatched. Per germline, CDR1 SNHLY and CDR2 FYNNEI. CDR3 loop: CASSESPSGVLYEQYF. CDR3 sequence (DNA): TGTGCCAGCAGTGAATCCCCTAGCGGGGTCCTCTACGAGCAGTACTTC.

The chain's CDR3 is CASSLPVRGNEQFF. Written as DNA, the CDR3 is TGTGCCAGCAGCTTGCCCGTAAGGGGAAATGAGCAGTTCTTC. The chain combines TRBV5-4 with TRBJ2-1, with D possibly matching TRBD1 (5 bases). Trimming removed 1 base from V and 7 bases from J, with 12 bases in between. This CDR3 contains 14 residues. CDR1 is SGHNT and CDR2 is YYREEE in the germline V gene (reference sequence).

This rearrangement joins TRBV12-3 or TRBV12-4 to TRBJ1-2; weak D call: TRBD1 (6 bases). The CDR3 is made up of 15 amino acids. The V and J ends lost 6 bases and 2 bases respectively, with 16 bases between them. CDR3 amino acids: CASRESGQRNYGYTF. The CDR3 DNA reads as TGTGCCAGCAGGGAAAGCGGACAGCGAAACTATGGCTACACCTTC.

This chain connects TRBV3-1 to TRBJ2-2; maybe TRBD2 (6 bases). Germline V gene data show CDR1 as LGHDT and CDR2 as YNNKEL (reference sequence). Trimming removed 0 bases from V and 1 base from J, with 9 bases in between. The CDR3 consists of 16 residues. The CDR3 is CASSQDWGVNTGELFF. The CDR3 coding sequence is TGTGCCAGCAGCCAAGATTGGGGGGTGAACACCGGGGAGCTGTTTTTT.

This clonotype was observed a few times. CDR3 nucleotides: TGTGCCAGCAGTTTAGCGGACGGCTCCTACGAGCAGTACTTC. This gives the protein CASSLADGSYEQYF. This rearrangement joins TRBV12-3 or TRBV12-4 to TRBJ2-7; the D is unclear. The V end was cut by 0 bases, the J end by 0 bases, with 6 bases between. There are 14 residues in the CDR3.

The rearrangement joins TRBV25-1 to TRBJ1-2, with 7 bases identical to TRBD1. Germline lookup yields CDR1 MGHDK and CDR2 SYGVNS. J was trimmed by 10 bases and V by 4 bases; bases with no gene match: 3. The CDR3 consists of 11 residues. CDR3 nucleotides: TGTGCCAGCAGTGCCGGGACAGACTACACCTTC. Protein: CASSAGTDYTF.

The V and J genes are TRBV29-1 and TRBJ1-2, with TRBD1 as a possible D gene (5 bases). This CDR3 spans 13 amino acids. V lost 5 bases to trimming and J lost 4 bases, with 14 bases between them. CDR1 SQVTM and CDR2 ANQGSEA come from the germline V gene. This CDR3 reads CSVSRVGGYGYTF. The CDR3 bases are TGCAGCGTTTCACGGGTCGGGGGCTATGGCTACACCTTC.

This clonotype was seen only a few times. The CDR3 region is CASSEQGYGYTF. CDR3 bases: TGTGCCAGTAGTGAACAAGGCTATGGCTACACCTTC. The chain recombines TRBV19 with TRBJ1-2; D not resolved. The V and J ends lost 5 bases and 4 bases respectively, with 8 bases between them. The CDR3 covers 12 residues. Germline-derived CDR1 and CDR2 are LNHDA and SQIVND (reference sequence).

The chain carries TRBV20-1 and TRBJ2-1; the match to TRBD1 covers 8 bases. The CDR3 is 15 amino acids. Germline V gene lookup returns CDR1 DFQATT and CDR2 SNEGSKA (reference sequence). After removal of 3 bases from V and 9 bases from J, the junction contained 13 bases not matched to a gene. The CDR3 sequence is CSASNRDRWVGEQFF. CDR3 in DNA: TGCAGTGCTAGTAACCGGGACAGGTGGGTCGGTGAGCAGTTCTTC.

The chain recombines TRBV12-3 or TRBV12-4 with TRBJ1-2; no clear D. Trimming took off 6 bases at V and 6 bases at J, with 14 bases between the two ends. This CDR3 comprises 13 residues. Written as DNA, the CDR3 is TGTGCCAGCAGCCCCGGGCCGAGCGATGGCTACACCTTC. It encodes CASSPGPSDGYTF.

V gene TRBV7-8 combines with J gene TRBJ2-7, with 13 bases identical to TRBD2. Germline-derived CDR1 and CDR2 are SGHVS and FQNEAQ. The CDR3 is 16 amino acids. Trimming took 4 bases from V and 6 from J; bases not matched to a gene: 9. The DNA of the CDR3 is TGTGCCAGCAGCTCACTAGCGGGAGGGCCTTCGACCGAGCAGTACTTC. Translated, it gives CASSSLAGGPSTEQYF.

The chain has TRBV9 and TRBJ2-7; 8 nucleotides align to TRBD1. CDR1 and CDR2 from the germline V gene are SGDLS and YYNGEE. J gave up 1 base and V 2 bases, and 5 bases lay outside the gene matches. The CDR3 loop spans 15 amino acids. The CDR3 coding sequence is TGTGCCAGCAGCGTCTCAGGGGGCCTATCCTACGAGCAGTACTTC. Amino acids: CASSVSGGLSYEQYF.

The genes are TRBV5-1 and TRBJ2-1, with 10 bases fitting TRBD2. Germline V gene data show CDR1 as SGHRS and CDR2 as YFSETQ. The V segment lost 4 bases and the J segment 4 bases; nucleotides outside the gene matches: 5. The CDR3 is 15 residues long. CDR3 nucleotide sequence: TGCGCCAGCAGCACACTAGCGGGGCTTTACAATGAGCAGTTCTTC. This gives the protein CASSTLAGLYNEQFF.

V and J are TRBV5-4 and TRBJ2-7, with TRBD1 as a possible D gene (6 bases). The CDR3 length is 15 residues. Per the germline V gene, CDR1 is SGHNT and CDR2 is YYREEE (reference sequence). The V end lost 3 bases, the J end lost 3 bases, and 16 bases lay between the germline ends. Here the CDR3 reads CASSSSRQGGYEQYF. As DNA, the CDR3 is TGTGCCAGCAGCTCCAGCCGCCAAGGGGGCTACGAGCAGTACTTC.

The chain combines TRBV27 with TRBJ2-4; TRBD1 might be the D (6 bases). Germline assignment: CDR1 MNHEY and CDR2 SMNVEV (reference sequence). The length of the CDR3 is 15 residues. Deletions cut 6 bases from V and 1 base from J, with 13 bases between. CDR3 protein: CASSPQGTAKNIQYF. The CDR3 region has the DNA TGTGCCAGCAGCCCACAGGGAACGGCCAAAAACATTCAGTACTTC.

This chain links TRBV6-5 with TRBJ1-1; D is unclear. Per the germline V gene, CDR1 is MNHEY and CDR2 is SVGAGI. V dropped 6 bases and J dropped 1 base, with 12 bases sitting between them. The CDR3 runs to 14 residues. CDR3 sequence reads: CASRYLSPNTEAFF. In DNA, the CDR3 is TGTGCCAGCAGGTACCTTAGTCCGAACACTGAAGCTTTCTTT.

J is TRBJ2-7 and V is TRBV12-3 or TRBV12-4; D is ambiguous. V lost 2 bases and J lost 6, with 5 bases in between. This CDR3 contains 11 residues. Here the CDR3 reads CASSLFSEQYF. DNA for the CDR3: TGTGCCAGCAGTTTATTCTCCGAGCAGTACTTC.

The chain links TRBV29-1 to TRBJ2-5; possibly TRBD1 for D (6 bases). The CDR3 extends over 15 amino acids. The V gene's germline CDR1 is SQVTM and CDR2 ANQGSEA. V shed 1 base and J shed 6 bases, with 18 bases lying between them. CDR3 region: CSVEVSRGPGQTQYF. In nucleotides, the CDR3 is TGCAGCGTTGAAGTCTCCAGGGGCCCGGGGCAGACCCAGTACTTC.

The rearrangement links TRBV24-1 to TRBJ1-2, with no clear D. V lost 6 bases to trimming and J lost 1 base, with 11 bases between them. There are 14 residues in the CDR3. CDR1 is KGHDR, CDR2 SFDVKD, per germline. CDR3 in amino acids: CATSPDGVNYGYTF. DNA of the CDR3: TGTGCCACCAGTCCGGACGGGGTTAACTATGGCTACACCTTC.

The J gene is TRBJ1-5, the V gene TRBV2; maybe TRBD1 (6 bases). Germline V gene data show CDR1 as SNHLY and CDR2 as FYNNEI. V was shortened by 4 bases and J by 1 base, with 11 bases between the two germline ends. This CDR3 contains 15 residues. This CDR3 reads CASSGFGGSNQPQHF. CDR3 bases: TGTGCCAGCAGTGGTTTTGGGGGCAGCAATCAGCCCCAGCATTTT. The full variable domain, completed using reference TRBV2 and TRBJ1-5, is EPEVTQTPSHQVTQMGQEVILRCVPISNHLYFYWYRQILGQKVEFLVSFYNNEISEKSEIFDDQFSVERPDGSNFTLKIRSTKLEDSAMYFCASSGFGGSNQPQHFGDGTRLSIL.

J is TRBJ1-2 and V is TRBV30; 10 nucleotides agree with TRBD1. The CDR3 consists of 15 residues. V gave up 3 bases and J gave up 8 bases; unmatched junction bases: 12. The germline gives CDR1 GTSNPN, CDR2 SVGIG (reference sequence). CDR3 bases: TGTGCCTGGAGATATAGGGACAGGGGTTCGCGAGGCTACACCTTC. It codes for CAWRYRDRGSRGYTF. The full variable domain, its missing parts supplied by reference TRBV30 and TRBJ1-2, is SQTIHQWPATLVQPVGSPLSLECTVEGTSNPNLYWYRQAAGRGLQLLFYSVGIGQISSEVPQNLSASRPQDRQFILSSKKLLLSDSGFYLCAWRYRDRGSRGYTFGSGTRLTVV.

V is TRBV20-1 and J is TRBJ2-5, with D perhaps matching TRBD2 (5 bases). The CDR3 runs to 15 residues. The V end lost 1 base, the J end lost 5 bases, and 17 bases lay between the germline ends. Germline V gene sequence: CDR1 DFQATT, CDR2 SNEGSKA (reference sequence). The CDR3 DNA reads as TGCAGTGCTAGAGGATCGCTCCCCCGGGGTGAGACCCAGTACTTC. This encodes CSARGSLPRGETQYF.

This chain connects TRBV20-1 to TRBJ2-2; the D gene is possibly TRBD2 (6 bases). The CDR3 is 15 amino acids. V lost 1 base to trimming and J lost 0 bases, with 9 bases between them. Germline V gives CDR1 DFQATT, CDR2 SNEGSKA (reference sequence). The CDR3 DNA reads as TGCAGTGCTAGAGGCGGGACCGCGAACACCGGGGAGCTGTTTTTT. Encoded protein: CSARGGTANTGELFF.

The J gene is TRBJ1-1, the V gene TRBV28; 7 bases match TRBD1. The V segment lost 6 bases and the J segment 0 bases; nucleotides outside the gene matches: 7. CDR3 length: 15 amino acids. The germline gives CDR1 MDHEN, CDR2 SYDVKM. CDR3 sequence: CASSSLDRMNTEAFF. CDR3 DNA sequence: TGTGCCAGCAGCTCCCTGGACAGGATGAACACTGAAGCTTTCTTT.

The rearrangement joins TRBV18 to TRBJ2-3; D remains ambiguous. The germline V gene encodes CDR1 KGHSH and CDR2 LQKENI. This CDR3 has 13 residues. The V gene lost 1 base and the J gene lost 4 bases, with 6 bases spanning the gap. This CDR3 reads CASSPLSADTQYF. CDR3 DNA: TGTGCCAGCTCACCACTTTCCGCAGATACGCAGTATTTT.

The CDR3 here is CASSSNTARNTEAFF. The CDR3 nucleotides read TGCGCCAGCAGCTCGAATACGGCCCGGAACACTGAAGCTTTCTTT. This sequence joins TRBV5-1 and TRBJ1-1; D gene uncertain. The CDR3 is 15 residues long. The V gene's germline CDR1 is SGHRS and CDR2 YFSETQ. Trimming pared 3 bases from V and 1 base from J, leaving 13 bases between.

Here the CDR3 reads CAWSVRTGTHEQYF. CDR3 nucleotide sequence: TGTGCCTGGAGTGTCCGGACAGGGACCCACGAGCAGTACTTC. The chain recombines TRBV30 with TRBJ2-7; 8 bases line up with TRBD1. V lost 0 bases to trimming and J lost 5 bases; unmatched junction nucleotides: 6. This CDR3 contains 14 residues. Germline CDR1 and CDR2: GTSNPN and SVGIG (reference sequence).